One sample yielded the 19 T cell receptor beta chains listed below, sequenced in a study of CD8+CD57+ T cells in acquired aplastic anemia. The template for TCR beta VDJ and CDR3 sequence profiling was genomic DNA. TCRdb re-called the reads with MiXCR, one entry per CDR3 protein. The sample lists approximately 200,000 distinct CDR3 sequences; over 60% were seen once. Sequencing was done on a sample of sorted CD4+, CD8+, or CD8+CD57+ T cells (not recorded which) from PBMCs. The receptors originated from a human donor in good health.

The chain combines TRBV7-6 with TRBJ2-7, with 15 bases identical to TRBD2. CDR1 and CDR2 from the germline V gene are SGHVS and FNYEAQ. CDR3 length equals 15 residues. Trimming at V came to 8 bases and at J to 3 bases, leaving 5 bases not matched to a gene. CDR3 residues: CASPGTSGRYYEQYF. DNA of the CDR3: TGTGCCAGCCCCGGGACTAGCGGGAGGTACTACGAGCAGTACTTC.

This clonotype was detected ten times or more. The chain couples TRBV15 to TRBJ2-3; the match to TRBD2 covers 9 bases. Per the germline V gene, CDR1 is LNHNV and CDR2 is YYDKDF (reference sequence). This CDR3 contains 16 residues. V lost 4 bases to trimming and J lost 2 bases; unmatched junction nucleotides: 7. The CDR3 spells CATSTPLAGFTDTQYF. The CDR3 DNA sequence: TGTGCCACCAGCACCCCCCTAGCGGGATTCACAGATACGCAGTATTTT.

This clonotype was observed at least ten times. The V and J genes are TRBV10-2 and TRBJ2-7, with 13 bases identical to TRBD2. The CDR3 totals 15 residues. CDR1 and CDR2 (germline): WSHSY, SAAADI. V lost 2 bases, J lost 5 bases, and 3 bases stayed unmatched. In DNA form, the CDR3 reads TGCGCCAGCAGTGAGGGACTAGCGGGAGCCCACGAGCAGTACTTC. Protein product: CASSEGLAGAHEQYF.

This clonotype was seen repeatedly, ten times or more. The gene calls are TRBV15 and TRBJ2-5, with 7 bases that match TRBD2. This CDR3 has 13 residues. V dropped 5 bases and J dropped 4; count of bases not matched to a gene: 4. Germline assignment: CDR1 LNHNV and CDR2 YYDKDF (reference sequence). CDR3 sequence (DNA): TGTGCCACCAGCTGGATAGCGGGAGAGACCCAGTACTTC. Its translation: CATSWIAGETQYF.

The chain carries TRBV5-4 and TRBJ2-1; 7 bases line up with TRBD2. The CDR3 totals 17 residues. The junction had 13 bases not matched to a gene; V was cut back by 3 bases and J by 4 bases. Germline CDR1 is SGHNT and CDR2 is YYREEE (reference sequence). The CDR3 DNA sequence: TGTGCCAGCAGCTCCCCTTGGGGGGGAGCGGGATACAATGAGCAGTTCTTC. It codes for CASSSPWGGAGYNEQFF.

The CDR3 protein is CATSDLKGNSYEQYF. The CDR3 DNA reads as TGTGCCACCAGTGATTTAAAGGGTAACTCCTACGAGCAGTACTTC. This rearrangement joins TRBV24-1 to TRBJ2-7; no firm D call. The CDR3 sequence is 15 residues long. V dropped 1 base and J dropped 0 bases, with 9 bases sitting between them. Germline CDR1 and CDR2: KGHDR and SFDVKD.

A single count supports this clonotype. A much larger clonotype is one base distant, so this may be a read error. The genes are TRBV12-5 and TRBJ2-3; TRBD2 matches 10 bases. The CDR3 consists of 17 residues. The germline V gene has CDR1 LGHNT and CDR2 FRNRAP. Here the CDR3 reads CASSQVPLAGSTDTQYF. The CDR3 DNA reads TGTGCCAGCAGTCAAGTCCCACTAGCGGGGAGCACAGATACGCAGTATTTT.

This clonotype has more than one count but fewer than ten. This chain links TRBV20-1 with TRBJ2-7; weak D call: TRBD2 (6 bases). Germline lookup yields CDR1 DFQATT and CDR2 SNEGSKA (reference sequence). V was cut by 3 bases and J by 5 bases, with 11 bases left in between. The CDR3 is 12 amino acids. In DNA, the CDR3 is TGCAGTGCTAGGACGGGAGACGACGAGCAGTACTTC. This gives the protein CSARTGDDEQYF.

This clonotype occurred many times. V gene TRBV27 combines with J gene TRBJ2-2; TRBD2 aligns across 9 bases. The CDR3 is 14 amino acids. Germline V gene sequence: CDR1 MNHEY, CDR2 SMNVEV (reference sequence). Unmatched junction bases numbered 4, after V lost 4 bases and J lost 7 bases. CDR3 sequence reads: CASSSGLAIGELFF. CDR3 nucleotide sequence: TGTGCCAGCAGTTCCGGACTAGCGATCGGGGAGCTGTTTTTT.

This rearrangement joins TRBV7-8 to TRBJ2-2; TRBD2 might be the D (6 bases). Germline CDR1 and CDR2: SGHVS and FQNEAQ. V was clipped by 2 bases and J by 6 bases, with 13 bases between them. This CDR3 has 15 amino acids. Written as DNA, the CDR3 is TGTGCCAGCAGCTTAACTCTAGCGACCCCCGGGGAGCTGTTTTTT. This encodes CASSLTLATPGELFF.

The J gene is TRBJ2-7, the V gene TRBV10-3; 10 bases align to TRBD2. Germline V gene sequence: CDR1 ENHRY, CDR2 SYGVKD. J was trimmed by 6 bases and V by 1 base; bases with no gene match: 6. This CDR3 comprises 15 residues. In DNA form, the CDR3 reads TGTGCCATCAGTGAGTTGGCTAGCGGGAGTGTCGAGCAGTACTTC. It translates to CAISELASGSVEQYF.

The V call is TRBV3-1, the J call TRBJ1-1; no firm D call. Germline loops: CDR1 LGHDT, CDR2 YNNKEL (reference sequence). V was cut by 4 bases and J by 8 bases, with 20 bases left in between. The CDR3 is 15 amino acids. In nucleotides, the CDR3 is TGTGCCAGCAGCCCCCCCCCGGGCCCTAGAGCAGAAGCTTTCTTT. Amino acids: CASSPPPGPRAEAFF.

This clonotype was observed a single time. The chain recombines TRBV29-1 with TRBJ1-1; 7 bases are shared with TRBD1. Germline V gives CDR1 SQVTM, CDR2 ANQGSEA. The V segment lost 6 bases and the J segment 10 bases; nucleotides outside the gene matches: 11. CDR3 length: 12 amino acids. The CDR3 bases are TGCAGCGTCGTTGTGGGACAGCTAGCAGCTTTCTTT. Translated: CSVVVGQLAAFF.

V and J are TRBV19 and TRBJ2-7, with unresolved D. The length of the CDR3 is 14 residues. The germline V gene encodes CDR1 LNHDA and CDR2 SQIVND (reference sequence). The ends were cut back, 7 bases at V and 2 bases at J, with 15 bases in the middle. The CDR3 loop is CASIVGSAAYEQYF. For the CDR3, the DNA is TGTGCCAGTATTGTAGGTTCAGCCGCCTACGAGCAGTACTTC.

As concerns this clonotype: A read error may explain this, as a much larger clone is one base away. This chain links TRBV4-3 with TRBJ1-1, with D possibly TRBD1 on 5 matching bases. The V and J ends lost 2 bases and 7 bases respectively, with 14 bases between them. CDR3 length: 14 amino acids. In germline, CDR1 is LGHNA, CDR2 YSLEER. In nucleotides, the CDR3 is TGCGCCAGCAGCCAATTTTCAGCGGACAATGAAGCTTTCTTT. Translation: CASSQFSADNEAFF.

The V call is TRBV4-1, the J call TRBJ1-5, with D hard to call. V was cut by 1 base and J by 2 bases, with 9 bases left in between. This CDR3 contains 15 residues. CDR1 MGHRA and CDR2 YSYEKL come from the germline V gene. The DNA of the CDR3 is TGCGCCAGCAGCCAAGCTACGATGGGCAATCAGCCCCAGCATTTT. The encoded protein is CASSQATMGNQPQHF.

This clonotype appeared many times. The gene calls are TRBV20-1 and TRBJ2-7, with D possibly being TRBD2 (6 bases). CDR1 is DFQATT and CDR2 is SNEGSKA in the germline V gene (reference sequence). V was cut by 2 bases and J by 2 bases, with 19 bases left in between. There are 16 residues in the CDR3. CDR3 protein: CSARRGRGGTPYEQYF. The CDR3 DNA is TGCAGTGCTAGAAGAGGGCGGGGCGGGACCCCCTACGAGCAGTACTTC.

This clonotype was seen many times. This chain connects TRBV6-6 to TRBJ2-7; maybe TRBD1 (6 bases). The ends were cut back, 0 bases at V and 4 bases at J, with 25 bases in the middle. Germline loops: CDR1 MNHNY, CDR2 SVGAGI (reference sequence). The CDR3 totals 19 residues. The CDR3 here is CASSYSMPGQRVSDYEQYF. CDR3 nucleotides: TGTGCCAGCAGTTACTCGATGCCCGGACAGAGAGTATCCGATTACGAGCAGTACTTC.

This clonotype has a count of ten or more. The V call is TRBV29-1, the J call TRBJ2-3; D possibly corresponds to TRBD2 (5 bases). The CDR3 contains 14 residues. Between the trimmed V and J ends, which lost 2 bases and 5 bases, there was a span of 14 bases. CDR1 and CDR2 (germline): SQVTM, ANQGSEA. The CDR3: CSVEIAPGGDTQYF. DNA for the CDR3: TGCAGCGTTGAAATCGCCCCTGGAGGAGATACGCAGTATTTT.